This TCR beta chain comes out of a study of technical replicates of blood from a few donors. The table came from immunoSEQ multiplex PCR; TCRdb's copy has only in-frame clones and leaves some out. This sample carries 75,000 to 100,000 clones, 96% of them seen once, and the ten largest clones take less than 0.45%. With V trimmed by 3 bases and J by 8 bases, 7 bases remained unmatched. Per the germline V gene, CDR1 is MDHEN and CDR2 is SYDVKM. The CDR3 covers 14 residues. The TCR comes from a human donor in good health. Input material: T cells isolated from PBMCs. The chain has TRBV28 and TRBJ2-1, with 7 bases fitting TRBD2. The CDR3 loop is CASSFLRENHEQFF. CDR3 in DNA: TGTGCCAGCAGTTTTTTGCGGGAGAACCATGAGCAGTTCTTC.